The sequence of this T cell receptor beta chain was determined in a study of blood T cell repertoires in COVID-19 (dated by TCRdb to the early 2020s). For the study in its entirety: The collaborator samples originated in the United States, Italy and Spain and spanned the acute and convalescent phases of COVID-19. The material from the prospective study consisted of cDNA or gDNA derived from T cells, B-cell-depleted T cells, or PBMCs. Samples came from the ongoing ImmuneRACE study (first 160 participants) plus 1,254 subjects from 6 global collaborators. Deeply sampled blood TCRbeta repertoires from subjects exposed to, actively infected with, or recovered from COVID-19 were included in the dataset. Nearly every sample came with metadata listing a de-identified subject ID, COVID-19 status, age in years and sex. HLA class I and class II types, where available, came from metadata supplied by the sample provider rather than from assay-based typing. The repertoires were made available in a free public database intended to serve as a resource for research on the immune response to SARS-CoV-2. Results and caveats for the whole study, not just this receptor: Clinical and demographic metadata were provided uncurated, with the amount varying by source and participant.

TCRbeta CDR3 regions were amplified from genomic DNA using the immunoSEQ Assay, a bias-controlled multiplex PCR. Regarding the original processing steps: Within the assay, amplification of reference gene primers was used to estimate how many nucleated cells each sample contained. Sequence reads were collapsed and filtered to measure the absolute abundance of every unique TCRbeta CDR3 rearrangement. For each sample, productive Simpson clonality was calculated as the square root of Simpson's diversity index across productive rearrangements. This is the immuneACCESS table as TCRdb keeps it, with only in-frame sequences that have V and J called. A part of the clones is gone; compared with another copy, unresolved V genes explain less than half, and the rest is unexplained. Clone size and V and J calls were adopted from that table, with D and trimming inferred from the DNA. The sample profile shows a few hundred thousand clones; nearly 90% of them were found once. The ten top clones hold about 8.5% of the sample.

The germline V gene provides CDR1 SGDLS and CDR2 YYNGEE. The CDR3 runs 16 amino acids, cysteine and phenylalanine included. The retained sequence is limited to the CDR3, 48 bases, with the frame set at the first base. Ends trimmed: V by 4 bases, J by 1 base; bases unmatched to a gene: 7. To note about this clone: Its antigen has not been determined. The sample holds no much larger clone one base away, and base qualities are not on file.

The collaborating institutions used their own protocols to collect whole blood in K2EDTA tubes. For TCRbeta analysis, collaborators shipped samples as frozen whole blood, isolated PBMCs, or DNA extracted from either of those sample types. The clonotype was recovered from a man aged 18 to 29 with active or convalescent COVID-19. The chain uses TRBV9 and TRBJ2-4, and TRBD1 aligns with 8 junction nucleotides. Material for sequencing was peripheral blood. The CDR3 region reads CASSTTDRAAKNIQYF. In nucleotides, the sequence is TGTGCCAGCAGCACCACGGACAGGGCCGCCAAAAACATTCAGTACTTC. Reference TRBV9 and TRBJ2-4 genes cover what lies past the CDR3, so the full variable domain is DSGVTQTPKHLITATGQRVTLRCSPRSGDLSVYWYQQSLDQGLQFLIQYYNGEERAKGNILERFSAQQFPDLHSELNLSSLELGDSALYFCASSTTDRAAKNIQYFGAGTRLSVL.